One and the same sample provided the 21 T cell receptor beta chains below, sequenced in a study of brain T cells in children with intractable seizures (dated by TCRdb to about 2021). Interpreted using the paper, the time point label stands for: resected brain tissue, or blood drawn just prior to surgery. Surgery cases with the highest brain T cell transcript signatures were selected for TCR beta chain sequencing of brain tissue and, where available, blood. The receptor library was made with the immunoSEQ multiplex PCR assay. The table comes from immuneACCESS by way of TCRdb, which keeps in-frame sequences with V and J called. Part of the clones is missing from these tables; in studies checked, under half for an unresolved V gene and the rest for unknown reasons. Counted in this sample were around 10,000 clones; more than 55% of them appeared once. The ten largest clones represent roughly a sixth of the sample.

The specimen was resected brain tissue, collected at surgery. The origin of the receptors is a girl aged 2 to 9 with tuberous sclerosis and intractable seizures.

CDR3 DNA sequence: TGCAGTGCTCACCCTCTACTTGAAGCTTTCTTT. Translation gives CSAHPLLEAFF. The chain couples TRBV20-1 to TRBJ1-1; no clear D gene. CDR3 length equals 11 residues. Germline CDR1 is DFQATT and CDR2 is SNEGSKA (reference sequence). Trimming cost V 5 bases and J 7 bases, with 11 bases left between them.

The chain combines TRBV3-1 (or the pseudogene TRBV3-2) with TRBJ2-7, with TRBD1 matching 7 bases. The CDR3 has 15 residues. The J segment lost 2 bases and the V segment lost 4 bases, leaving 8 bases of the junction unmatched. Germline values: CDR1 LGHDT, CDR2 YNNKEL (reference sequence). The CDR3 loop is CASSPLPQGAYEQYV. The CDR3 DNA sequence: TGTGCCAGCAGCCCGCTTCCCCAGGGGGCCTACGAGCAGTACGTC.

CDR3 DNA: TGTGCCAGCAGCCAAGTAGGGGAGCTGTTTTTT. It translates to CASSQVGELFF. The chain recombines TRBV3-1 (or the pseudogene TRBV3-2) with TRBJ2-2; unclear D gene. CDR1 is LGHDT, CDR2 YNNKEL, per germline (reference sequence). The V end was cut by 1 base, the J end by 8 bases, with 2 bases between. CDR3 length: 11 amino acids.

This chain uses TRBV24-1 with TRBJ1-3; D ambiguous. The CDR3 contains 12 residues. The V gene lost 7 bases and the J gene lost 0 bases, with 3 bases spanning the gap. Looked up from germline, CDR1 is KGHDR and CDR2 is SFDVKD. CDR3 nucleotide sequence: TGTGCCACCAGATCCTCTGGAAACACCATATATTTT. Residues: CATRSSGNTIYF.

The CDR3 coding sequence is TGTGCCAGCAGCTTAACCCAGTGGGGCCCCCGTGGCTACACCTTC. Protein product: CASSLTQWGPRGYTF. The chain employs TRBV7-2 and TRBJ1-2, with D maybe TRBD1 (5 bases). The CDR3 extends over 15 amino acids. Germline V lookup: CDR1 SGHTA, CDR2 FQGNSA. V was trimmed by 2 bases and J by 7 bases, leaving 17 bases between them.

The rearrangement joins TRBV4-1 to TRBJ2-3, with 9 bases that match TRBD2. Trimming cost V 6 bases and J 3 bases; bases outside gene matches: 1. The CDR3 consists of 13 residues. Germline V CDR1 and CDR2: MGHRA, YSYEKL. For the CDR3, the DNA is TGCGCCAGCAGTAGCGGGGGAACAGATACGCAGTATTTT. It yields the protein CASSSGGTDTQYF.

This clone was counted between two and nine times. This chain connects TRBV25-1 to TRBJ1-1; the D gene is possibly TRBD1 (5 bases). In germline, CDR1 is MGHDK, CDR2 SYGVNS. V was shortened by 6 bases and J by 0 bases, with 14 bases between the two germline ends. The CDR3 has 15 amino acids. For the CDR3, the DNA is TGTGCCAGCAGAGGGTATGGGGGGGTGAACACTGAAGCTTTCTTT. It codes for CASRGYGGVNTEAFF.

This clone is medium-sized. In DNA form, the CDR3 reads TGTGCCAGCAGCTTTTTAGGAGGTCTTGAGCAGTTCTTC. It translates to CASSFLGGLEQFF. The chain has TRBV13 and TRBJ2-1, with D perhaps TRBD2 (5 bases). Germline CDR1 and CDR2: PRHDT and FYEKMQ (reference sequence). The CDR3 has 13 residues. V lost 3 bases to trimming and J lost 9 bases, with 12 bases between them.

V and J are TRBV11-1 and TRBJ2-1; 8 bases align to TRBD2. J was trimmed by 2 bases and V by 5 bases; bases with no gene match: 5. CDR1 SGHAT and CDR2 FQDESV come from the germline V gene (reference sequence). The CDR3 sequence is 15 residues long. The CDR3 reads CASSLSGGTYNEQFF. DNA of the CDR3: TGTGCCAGCAGCCTCAGCGGGGGCACCTACAATGAGCAGTTCTTC.

The rearrangement joins TRBV29-1 to TRBJ2-3; 7 positions agree with TRBD2. Germline values: CDR1 SQVTM, CDR2 ANQGSEA. Trimming at V came to 3 bases and at J to 3 bases, leaving 6 bases not matched to a gene. CDR3 length equals 14 residues. CDR3 protein: CSVDWPGGTDTQYF. In DNA form, the CDR3 reads TGCAGCGTTGACTGGCCGGGGGGAACAGATACGCAGTATTTT.

In its sample, this clone is medium-sized. J is TRBJ1-3 and V is TRBV5-1, with unresolved D. V gave up 0 bases and J gave up 7 bases, with 5 bases separating them. The CDR3 is 12 amino acids. The germline CDR1 and CDR2 sequences are SGHRS and YFSETQ. DNA for the CDR3: TGCGCCAGCAGCTTGGAAGGGAACACCATATATTTT. Protein sequence: CASSLEGNTIYF.

This rearrangement joins TRBV5-4 to TRBJ2-2; TRBD2 matches at 14 bases. With 0 bases clipped from V and 6 bases from J, the junction kept 1 base outside the gene matches. Germline CDR1 and CDR2: SGHNT and YYREEE (reference sequence). This CDR3 region has 16 residues. The CDR3 nucleotides read TGTGCCAGCAGCTTGGCGACTAGCGGGGGGGCCGGGGAGCTGTTTTTT. Its protein product is CASSLATSGGAGELFF.

The table lists this clone with a few counts. The CDR3 spells CASSPGTEQFF. CDR3 bases: TGTGCCAGCAGCCCCGGGACCGAGCAGTTCTTC. The chain links TRBV9 to TRBJ2-1; D may match TRBD1 or TRBD2 (5 bases each). V was shortened by 4 bases and J by 10 bases, with 9 bases between the two germline ends. This CDR3 has 11 residues. In germline, CDR1 is SGDLS, CDR2 YYNGEE.

This chain joins TRBV6-5 and TRBJ1-3; TRBD1 might be the D (5 bases). Trimming took 6 bases from V and 5 from J, leaving 14 bases between them. From germline, CDR1 is MNHEY and CDR2 SVGAGI. The CDR3 totals 14 residues. The CDR3 bases are TGTGCCAGCAGCCGAGGGGCGATTAGAAACACCATATATTTT. Translation gives CASSRGAIRNTIYF.

The rearrangement joins TRBV7-9 to TRBJ1-6; TRBD1 matches 9 bases. The germline gives CDR1 SEHNR, CDR2 FQNEAQ (reference sequence). V trimming: 4 bases; J trimming: 7 bases; junction bases outside the gene matches: 5. The CDR3 has 15 amino acids. The CDR3 DNA is TGTGCCAGCAGCTCGGGACAGGGTGAAAATTCACCCCTCCACTTT. Translating it yields CASSSGQGENSPLHF.

V gene TRBV30 combines with J gene TRBJ1-6; 7 bases agree with TRBD1. The CDR3 contains 12 residues. Unmatched junction bases numbered 6, after V lost 7 bases and J lost 9 bases. CDR1 GTSNPN and CDR2 SVGIG come from the germline V gene (reference sequence). CDR3 amino acids: CAFWTGGSPLHF. The CDR3 coding sequence is TGTGCCTTTTGGACAGGCGGTTCACCCCTCCACTTT.

This chain joins TRBV7-2 and TRBJ2-1; possible D gene TRBD1, 6 bases. The CDR3 length is 16 residues. Looked up from germline, CDR1 is SGHTA and CDR2 is FQGNSA. V was shortened by 2 bases and J by 4 bases, with 15 bases between the two germline ends. CDR3 residues: CASSLHPGAVYNEQFF. The CDR3 DNA follows: TGTGCCAGCAGCTTACATCCAGGGGCCGTATACAATGAGCAGTTCTTC.

The chain is built from TRBV11-2 and TRBJ1-6; 9 bases are a match to TRBD1. Germline CDR1 SGHAT, CDR2 FQNNGV. The ends lost 3 bases at V and 7 bases at J; junction bases unmatched: 4. There are 15 residues in the CDR3. DNA of the CDR3: TGTGCCAGCAGCTTTGAGACAGGGGGGAATTCACCCCTCCACTTT. This encodes CASSFETGGNSPLHF.

Only a few counts were recorded for this clone. This rearrangement joins TRBV6-5 to TRBJ2-2; 7 nucleotides match TRBD1. Germline CDR1 reads MNHEY; CDR2 reads SVGAGI. The J segment lost 7 bases and the V segment lost 10 bases, leaving 9 bases of the junction unmatched. The CDR3 totals 13 residues. CDR3: CATIRQGGGELFF. CDR3 nucleotide sequence: TGTGCCACCATAAGACAGGGCGGCGGGGAGCTGTTTTTT.

The chain carries TRBV6-6 and TRBJ1-1; D call uncertain. Deletions cut 2 bases from V and 1 base from J, with 8 bases between. Germline V gives CDR1 MNHNY, CDR2 SVGAGI (reference sequence). This CDR3 comprises 14 residues. As DNA, the CDR3 is TGTGCCAGCAGTTACGGGCCTGAGAACACTGAAGCTTTCTTT. Translation gives CASSYGPENTEAFF.

The chain carries TRBV7-9 and TRBJ2-3; TRBD2 aligns across 9 bases. V lost 1 base, J lost 1 base, and 6 bases stayed unmatched. This CDR3 has 17 residues. CDR1 is SEHNR, CDR2 FQNEAQ, per germline (reference sequence). The CDR3 nucleotides read TGTGCCAGCAGCTTAGGGGCTAGCGGGGATCGCACAGATACGCAGTATTTT. Protein product: CASSLGASGDRTDTQYF.